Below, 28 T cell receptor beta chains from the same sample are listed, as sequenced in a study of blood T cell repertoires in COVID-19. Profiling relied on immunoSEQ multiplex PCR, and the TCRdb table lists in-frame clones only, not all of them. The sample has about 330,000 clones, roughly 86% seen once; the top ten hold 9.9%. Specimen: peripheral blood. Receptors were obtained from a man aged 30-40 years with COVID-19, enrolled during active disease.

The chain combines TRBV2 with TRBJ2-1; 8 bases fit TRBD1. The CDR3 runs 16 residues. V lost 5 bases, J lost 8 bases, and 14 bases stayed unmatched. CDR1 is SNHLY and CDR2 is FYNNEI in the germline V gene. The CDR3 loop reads CASSPGQGPFEDEQFF. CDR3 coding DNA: TGTGCCAGCAGTCCAGGACAGGGCCCCTTTGAGGATGAGCAGTTCTTC.

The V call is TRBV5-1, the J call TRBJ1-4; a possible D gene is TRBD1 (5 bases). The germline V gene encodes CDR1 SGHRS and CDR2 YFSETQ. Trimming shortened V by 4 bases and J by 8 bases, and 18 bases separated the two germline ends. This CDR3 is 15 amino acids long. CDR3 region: CASSNTQVFGEKLFF. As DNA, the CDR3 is TGCGCCAGCAGCAACACACAGGTGTTCGGGGAAAAACTGTTTTTT.

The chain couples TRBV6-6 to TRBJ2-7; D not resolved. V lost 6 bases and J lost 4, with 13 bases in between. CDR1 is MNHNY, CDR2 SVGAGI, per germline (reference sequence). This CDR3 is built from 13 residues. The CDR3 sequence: CASSPTSSYEQYF. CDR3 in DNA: TGTGCCAGCAGCCCGACAAGCTCTTACGAGCAGTACTTC.

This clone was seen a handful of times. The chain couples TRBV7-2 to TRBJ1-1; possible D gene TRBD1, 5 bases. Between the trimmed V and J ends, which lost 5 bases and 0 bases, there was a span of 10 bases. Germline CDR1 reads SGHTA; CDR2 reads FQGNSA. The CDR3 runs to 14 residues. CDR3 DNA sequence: TGTGCCAGCAGCCCTCGACAGTTGAACACTGAAGCTTTCTTT. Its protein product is CASSPRQLNTEAFF. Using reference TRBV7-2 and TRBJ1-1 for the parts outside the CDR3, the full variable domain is GAGVSQSPSNKVTEKGKDVELRCDPISGHTALYWYRQSLGQGLEFLIYFQGNSAPDKSGLPSDRFSAERTGGSVSTLTIQRTQQEDSAVYLCASSPRQLNTEAFFGQGTRLTVV.

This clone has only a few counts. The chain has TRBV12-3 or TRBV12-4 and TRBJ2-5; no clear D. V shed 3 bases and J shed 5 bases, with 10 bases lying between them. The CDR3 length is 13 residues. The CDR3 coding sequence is TGTGCCAGCAGTTTCCAGGTTGGGGAGACCCAGTACTTC. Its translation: CASSFQVGETQYF.

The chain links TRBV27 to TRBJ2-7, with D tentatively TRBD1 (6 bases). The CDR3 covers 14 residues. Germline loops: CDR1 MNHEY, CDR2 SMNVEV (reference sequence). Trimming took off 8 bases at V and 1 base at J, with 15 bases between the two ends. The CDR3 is CASSKTGSSYEQYF. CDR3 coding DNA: TGTGCCAGCTCGAAGACAGGTTCTTCCTACGAGCAGTACTTC.

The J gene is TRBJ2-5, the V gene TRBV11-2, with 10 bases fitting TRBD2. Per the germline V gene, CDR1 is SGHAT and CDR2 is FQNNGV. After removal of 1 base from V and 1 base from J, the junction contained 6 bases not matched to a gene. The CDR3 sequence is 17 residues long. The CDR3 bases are TGTGCCAGCAGCTTAGGACAGCGGGAGGGCGGCCAAGAGACCCAGTACTTC. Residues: CASSLGQREGGQETQYF.

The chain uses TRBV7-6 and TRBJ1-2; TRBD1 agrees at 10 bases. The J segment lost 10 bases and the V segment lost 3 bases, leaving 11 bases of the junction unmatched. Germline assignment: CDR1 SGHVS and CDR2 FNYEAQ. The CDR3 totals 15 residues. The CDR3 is CASSFTGTGASNYTF. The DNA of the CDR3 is TGTGCCAGCAGCTTTACCGGGACAGGGGCCTCAAACTACACCTTC.

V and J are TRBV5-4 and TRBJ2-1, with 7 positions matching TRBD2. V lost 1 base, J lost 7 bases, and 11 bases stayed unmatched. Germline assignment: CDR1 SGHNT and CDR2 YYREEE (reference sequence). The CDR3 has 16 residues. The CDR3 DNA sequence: TGTGCCAGCAGCTTGCCCCGGGGCAGGGAGGGTAATGAGCAGTTCTTC. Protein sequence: CASSLPRGREGNEQFF.

CDR3 coding DNA: TGTGCCAGCCTCCCTGGCCCTACAGATACGCAGTATTTT. Translation: CASLPGPTDTQYF. The chain recombines TRBV2 with TRBJ2-3; D ambiguous. The CDR3 has 13 amino acids. Germline assignment: CDR1 SNHLY and CDR2 FYNNEI. The ends were cut back, 8 bases at V and 3 bases at J, with 12 bases in the middle.

The CDR3 loop reads CASSLTLSSYEQYF. CDR3 nucleotide sequence: TGTGCCAGCAGCTTAACGCTTAGCTCCTACGAGCAGTACTTC. The chain has TRBV6-5 and TRBJ2-7; D remains ambiguous. The CDR3 spans 14 residues. Germline CDR1 MNHEY, CDR2 SVGAGI. V lost 6 bases to trimming and J lost 0 bases, with 12 bases between them.

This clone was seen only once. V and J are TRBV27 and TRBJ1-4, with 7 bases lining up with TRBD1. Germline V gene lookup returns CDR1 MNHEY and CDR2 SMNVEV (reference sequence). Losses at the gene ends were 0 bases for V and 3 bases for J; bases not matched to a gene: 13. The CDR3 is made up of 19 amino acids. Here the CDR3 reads CASSLSGLNRGHANEKLFF. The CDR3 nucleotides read TGTGCCAGCAGTTTATCGGGCTTGAACAGGGGACACGCTAATGAAAAACTGTTTTTT.

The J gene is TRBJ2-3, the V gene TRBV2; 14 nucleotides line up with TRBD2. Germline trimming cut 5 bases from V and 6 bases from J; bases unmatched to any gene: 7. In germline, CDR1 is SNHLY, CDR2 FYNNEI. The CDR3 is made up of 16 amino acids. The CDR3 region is CASSQTSGGVRDTQYF. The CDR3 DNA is TGTGCCAGCAGTCAGACTAGCGGGGGGGTGCGGGATACGCAGTATTTT.

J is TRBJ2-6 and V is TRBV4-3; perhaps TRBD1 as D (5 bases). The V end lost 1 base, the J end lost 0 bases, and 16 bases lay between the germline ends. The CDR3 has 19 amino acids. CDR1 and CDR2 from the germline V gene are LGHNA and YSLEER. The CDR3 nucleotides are TGCGCCAGCAGCCAAGGTCCGTCCAGGGTATTCTCTGGGGCCAACGTCCTGACTTTC. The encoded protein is CASSQGPSRVFSGANVLTF.

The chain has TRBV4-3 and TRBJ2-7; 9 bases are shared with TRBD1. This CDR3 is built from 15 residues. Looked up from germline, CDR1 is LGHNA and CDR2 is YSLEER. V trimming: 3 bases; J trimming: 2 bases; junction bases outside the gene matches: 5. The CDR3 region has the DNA TGCGCCAGCAGCCAGTCACAGGGGGCCGCCTACGAGCAGTACTTC. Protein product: CASSQSQGAAYEQYF.

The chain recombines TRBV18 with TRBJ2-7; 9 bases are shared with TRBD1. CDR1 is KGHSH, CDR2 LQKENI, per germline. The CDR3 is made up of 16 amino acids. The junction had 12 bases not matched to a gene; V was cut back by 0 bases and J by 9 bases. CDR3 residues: CASSPPGSGTGPVQYF. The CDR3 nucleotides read TGTGCCAGCTCACCACCGGGGTCCGGGACAGGGCCAGTGCAGTACTTC.

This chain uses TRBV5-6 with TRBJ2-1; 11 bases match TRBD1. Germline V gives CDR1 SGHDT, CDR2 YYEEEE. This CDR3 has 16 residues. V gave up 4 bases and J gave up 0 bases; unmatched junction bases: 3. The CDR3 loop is CASSIGTGGSYNEQFF. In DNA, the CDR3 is TGTGCCAGCAGCATAGGGACAGGGGGCTCCTACAATGAGCAGTTCTTC. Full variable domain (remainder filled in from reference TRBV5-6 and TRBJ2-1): DAGVTQSPTHLIKTRGQQVTLRCSPKSGHDTVSWYQQALGQGPQFIFQYYEEEERQRGNFPDRFSGHQFPNYSSELNVNALLLGDSALYLCASSIGTGGSYNEQFFGPGTRLTVL.

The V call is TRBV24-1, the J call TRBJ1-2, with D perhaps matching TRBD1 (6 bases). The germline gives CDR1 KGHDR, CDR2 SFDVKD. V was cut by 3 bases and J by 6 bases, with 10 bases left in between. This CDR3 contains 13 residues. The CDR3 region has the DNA TGTGCCACCAGTGATGGGGCAGGGGATGGCTACACCTTC. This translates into CATSDGAGDGYTF.

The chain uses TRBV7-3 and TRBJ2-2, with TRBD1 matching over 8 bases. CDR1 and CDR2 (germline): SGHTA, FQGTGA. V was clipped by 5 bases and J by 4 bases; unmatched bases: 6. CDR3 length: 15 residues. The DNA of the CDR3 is TGTGCCAGCAGCAGGACAGGGTATAGCACCGGGGAGCTGTTTTTT. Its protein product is CASSRTGYSTGELFF.

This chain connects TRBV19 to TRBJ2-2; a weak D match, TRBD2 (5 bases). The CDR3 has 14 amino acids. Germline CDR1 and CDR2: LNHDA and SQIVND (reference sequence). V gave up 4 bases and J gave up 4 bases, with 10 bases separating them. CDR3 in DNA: TGTGCCAGTAGTACAGGACTGTCCACCGGGGAGCTGTTTTTT. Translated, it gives CASSTGLSTGELFF.

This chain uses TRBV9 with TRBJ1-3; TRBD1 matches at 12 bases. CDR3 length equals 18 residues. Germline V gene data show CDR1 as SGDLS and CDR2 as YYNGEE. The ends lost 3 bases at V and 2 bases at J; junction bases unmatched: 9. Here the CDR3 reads CASSDGGQGATAGNTIYF. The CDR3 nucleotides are TGTGCCAGCAGCGACGGGGGACAGGGGGCGACTGCTGGAAACACCATATATTTT. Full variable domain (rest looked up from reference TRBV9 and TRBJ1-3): DSGVTQTPKHLITATGQRVTLRCSPRSGDLSVYWYQQSLDQGLQFLIQYYNGEERAKGNILERFSAQQFPDLHSELNLSSLELGDSALYFCASSDGGQGATAGNTIYFGEGSWLTVV.

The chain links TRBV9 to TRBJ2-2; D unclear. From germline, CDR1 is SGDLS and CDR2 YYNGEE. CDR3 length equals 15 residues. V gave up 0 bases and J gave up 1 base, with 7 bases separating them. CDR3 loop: CASSVDGVNTGELFF. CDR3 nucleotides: TGTGCCAGCAGCGTAGACGGAGTGAACACCGGGGAGCTGTTTTTT.

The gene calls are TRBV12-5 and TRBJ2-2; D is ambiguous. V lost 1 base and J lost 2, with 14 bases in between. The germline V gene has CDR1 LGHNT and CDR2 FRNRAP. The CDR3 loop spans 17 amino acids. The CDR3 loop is CASGLGPPSLNTGELFF. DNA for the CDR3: TGTGCTAGTGGTTTGGGCCCCCCGAGTTTAAACACCGGGGAGCTGTTTTTT.

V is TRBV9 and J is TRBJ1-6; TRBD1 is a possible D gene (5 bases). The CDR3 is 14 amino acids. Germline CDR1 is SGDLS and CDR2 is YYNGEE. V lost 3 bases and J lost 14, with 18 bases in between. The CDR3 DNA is TGTGCCAGCAGCGCGGGGGAAGGGATCGAGGCCCTCCACTTT. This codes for CASSAGEGIEALHF.

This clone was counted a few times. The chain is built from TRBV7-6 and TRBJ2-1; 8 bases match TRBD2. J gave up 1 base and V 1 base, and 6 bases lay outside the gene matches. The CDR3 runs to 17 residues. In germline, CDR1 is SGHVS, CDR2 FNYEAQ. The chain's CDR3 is CASSLGGTSGSYNEQFF. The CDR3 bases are TGTGCCAGCAGCTTAGGGGGTACTAGCGGATCCTACAATGAGCAGTTCTTC.

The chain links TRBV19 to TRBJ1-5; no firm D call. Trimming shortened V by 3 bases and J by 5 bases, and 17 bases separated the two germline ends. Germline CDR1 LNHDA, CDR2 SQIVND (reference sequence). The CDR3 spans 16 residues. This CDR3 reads CASSMFRQAIYQPQHF. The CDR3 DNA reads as TGTGCCAGTAGTATGTTTAGGCAGGCAATTTATCAGCCCCAGCATTTT.

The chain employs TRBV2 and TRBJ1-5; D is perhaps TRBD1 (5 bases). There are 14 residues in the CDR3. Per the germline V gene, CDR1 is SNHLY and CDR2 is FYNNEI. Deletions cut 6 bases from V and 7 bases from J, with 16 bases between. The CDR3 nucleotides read TGTGCCAGCAGAGGAGGGGCCTCCGGGCAGCCCCAGCATTTT. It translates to CASRGGASGQPQHF.

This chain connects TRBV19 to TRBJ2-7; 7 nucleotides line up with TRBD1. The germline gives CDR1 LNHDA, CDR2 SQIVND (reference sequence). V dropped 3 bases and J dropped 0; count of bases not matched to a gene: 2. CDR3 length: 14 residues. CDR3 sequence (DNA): TGTGCCAGTAGTATGACAGGGAGCTCCTACGAGCAGTACTTC. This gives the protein CASSMTGSSYEQYF.